These T cell receptor beta chains were read from a single sample in a study of T cell repertoires in cytomegalovirus infection. In TCRdb, the reads were re-called with MiXCR into one record per CDR3 protein. The sample includes some 200,000 distinct CDR3 sequences, 35% to 40% of them seen just once. These receptors' targets are unknown. The sequencing here drew on CD8+ T cells from cultured PBMCs, taken from culture after CMV antigen stimulation. These receptors were obtained from a human donor in good health (CMV status not recorded). Some clones in this sample may be carry-over from other donors' samples. Each CDR3 is given with its conserved first and last residue.

v_call,cdr3_aa
TRBV3-1,CASSQVEAGVGAGANVLTF
TRBV29-1,CSVLKNNEQYF
TRBV7-9,CASSRGGVGNTEAFF
TRBV5-1,CASSPGDGYMNTEAFF
TRBV6-2/TRBV6-3,CASSYYRGVMKNIQYF
TRBV19,CASTPRPTRTDTQYF
TRBV7-6,CASSSPGLAVPSF
TRBV9,CASSPGGTGFNEQFF
TRBV12-3/TRBV12-4,CASGTAKGYGYTF
TRBV19,CASSSPPGQENTEAFF
TRBV7-6,CASRPMSGEQFF
TRBV10-2,CASSTTGGGDQPQHF
TRBV7-2,CASSLDRIFYGYNEQFF
TRBV6-5,CASRGHPNTEAFF
TRBV11-3,CASSSAGTGEDEQFF
TRBV7-8,CASSLARVKAKNIQYF
TRBV7-8,CASSPTTRGRRNNYGYTF
TRBV6-5,CASSYSKGGSTQYF
TRBV27,CASSRQGREQYF
TRBV7-3,CASSPRLAGPDTQYF
TRBV28,CASTNPPYSPLHF
TRBV9,CASSVGNAAETQYF
TRBV27,CASSPGRGVYGYTF
TRBV11-2,CASSLDPRDRQGTAFF
TRBV6-6,CASSPPAGGPGEQFF
TRBV7-6,CASSQKADTQYF
TRBV7-8,CASSLVFDRFSPLYEQYF
TRBV7-9,CASSLGPSQPQHF
TRBV12-3/TRBV12-4,CASRTGNTEAFF
TRBV11-3,CASSLSGVANTGELFF
TRBV24-1,CATSAQTGKGETQYF
TRBV20-1,CSATDRGKVTDTQYF
TRBV20-1,CSAAVAIFRSYNEQFF
TRBV4-1,CASSHLTINYEQYF
TRBV7-6,CASSLVATGASPLHF
TRBV20-1,CSARPGDDTEAFF
TRBV7-9,CASSPGLRTNYGYTF
TRBV19,CASTEGSLGYTF
TRBV6-2/TRBV6-3,CASSWAGVYEQYF
TRBV20-1,CSAVGQGRGNIQYF
TRBV6-1,CATKQDYSNQPQHF
TRBV27,CASSTQGMDQPQHF
TRBV7-6,CASSLGGGAVNSPLHF
TRBV27,CASSLSAWPSGSSDTQYF
TRBV9,CASSAEKRARNEQFF
TRBV7-9,CASSPALGHYGYTF
TRBV29-1,CSVQGLAGAYYNEQFF
TRBV6-5,CASSPLGQKETQYF
TRBV12-3/TRBV12-4,CASSPSGVLYSPLHF
TRBV27,CASSLSRGVGEQFF
TRBV11-2,CASSLWLPPGQENTGELFF
TRBV2,CASSPRDGLIFDNSPLHF
TRBV28,CASSSAKTGLAGPDTQYF